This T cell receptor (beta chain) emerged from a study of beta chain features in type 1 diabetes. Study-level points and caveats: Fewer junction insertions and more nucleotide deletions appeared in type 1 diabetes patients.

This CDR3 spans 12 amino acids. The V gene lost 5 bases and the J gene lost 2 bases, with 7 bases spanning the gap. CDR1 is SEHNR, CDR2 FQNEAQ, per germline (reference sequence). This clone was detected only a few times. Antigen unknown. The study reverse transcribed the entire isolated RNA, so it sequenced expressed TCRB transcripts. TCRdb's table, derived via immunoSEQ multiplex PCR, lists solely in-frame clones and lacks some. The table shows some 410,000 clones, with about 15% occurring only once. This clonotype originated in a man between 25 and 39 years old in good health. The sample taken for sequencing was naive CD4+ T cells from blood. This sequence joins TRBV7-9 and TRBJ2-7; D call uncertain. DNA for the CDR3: TGTGCCAGCAGCCCAAACACCTACGAGCAGTACGTC. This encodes CASSPNTYEQYV.